The T cell receptor beta chain under discussion was sequenced for a study of T cell responses to AZD1222 COVID-19 vaccine. The CDR3 runs to 14 residues. CDR1 LNHDA and CDR2 SQIVND come from the germline V gene (reference sequence). Trimming cost V 10 bases and J 0 bases, with 13 bases left between them. Produced via immunoSEQ multiplex PCR; TCRdb's table is partial and in-frame only. The sample yields around 270,000 clones, almost 95% seen once. This clone was counted a single time. Its target is unknown. Study outcomes and limitations: The repertoires were collected only after the peak T cell response. Seropositive status at baseline applied to only a handful of AZD1222 recipients. Spike-specific TCR repertoires showed rising breadth and depth after two AZD1222 doses.

Samples with a second dose at about 4 or about 12 weeks were pooled together. The sequence was obtained from an adult who received the AZD1222 COVID-19 vaccine. Specimen: peripheral blood, collected 28 days after the second AZD1222 dose. The J gene is TRBJ2-1, the V gene TRBV19; D is perhaps TRBD2 (5 bases). CDR3 nucleotides: TGTGCCACAAGGCACGGAGGCTCCTACAATGAGCAGTTCTTC. This gives the protein CATRHGGSYNEQFF.